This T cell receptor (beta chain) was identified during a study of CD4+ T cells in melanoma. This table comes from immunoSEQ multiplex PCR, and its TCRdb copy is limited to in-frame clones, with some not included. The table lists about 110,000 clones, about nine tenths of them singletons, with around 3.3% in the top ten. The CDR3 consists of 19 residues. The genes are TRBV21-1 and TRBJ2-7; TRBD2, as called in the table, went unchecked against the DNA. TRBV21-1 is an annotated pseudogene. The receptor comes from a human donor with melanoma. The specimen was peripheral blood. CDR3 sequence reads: CASSQRPHVVSGIFSEQYF. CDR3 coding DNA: TGTGCCAGCAGCCAAAGGCCCCACGTCGTTAGCGGGATTTTTTCCGAGCAGTACTTC.